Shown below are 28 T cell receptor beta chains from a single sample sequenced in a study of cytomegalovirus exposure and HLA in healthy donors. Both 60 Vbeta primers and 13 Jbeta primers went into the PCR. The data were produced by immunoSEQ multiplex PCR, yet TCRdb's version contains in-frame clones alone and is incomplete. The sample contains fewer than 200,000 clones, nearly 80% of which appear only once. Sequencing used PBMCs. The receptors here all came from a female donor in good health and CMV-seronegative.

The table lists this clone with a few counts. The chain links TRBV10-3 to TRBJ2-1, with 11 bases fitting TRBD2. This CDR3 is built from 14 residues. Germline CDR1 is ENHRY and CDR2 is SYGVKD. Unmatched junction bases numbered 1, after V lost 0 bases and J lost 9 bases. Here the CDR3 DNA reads TGTGCCATCAGTGAGTCACTAGCGGGAGTTGAGCAGTTCTTC. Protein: CAISESLAGVEQFF.

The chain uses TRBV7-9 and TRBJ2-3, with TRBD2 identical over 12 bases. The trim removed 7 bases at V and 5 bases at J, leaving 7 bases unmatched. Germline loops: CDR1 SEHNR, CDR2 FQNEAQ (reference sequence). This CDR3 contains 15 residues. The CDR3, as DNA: TGTGCCAGCACCCAGACTAGCGGGAGTGGAGATACGCAGTATTTT. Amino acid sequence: CASTQTSGSGDTQYF.

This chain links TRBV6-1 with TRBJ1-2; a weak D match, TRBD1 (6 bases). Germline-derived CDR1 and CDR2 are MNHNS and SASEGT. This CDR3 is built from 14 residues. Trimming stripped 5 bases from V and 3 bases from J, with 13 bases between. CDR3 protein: CASSPGQTHYGYTF. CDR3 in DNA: TGTGCCAGCAGTCCCGGACAGACCCACTATGGCTACACCTTC.

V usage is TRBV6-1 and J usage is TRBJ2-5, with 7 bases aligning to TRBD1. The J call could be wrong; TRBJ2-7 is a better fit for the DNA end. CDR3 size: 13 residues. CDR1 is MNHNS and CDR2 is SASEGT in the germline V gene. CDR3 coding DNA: TGTGCCAGCACATGGGACAGCTCCTACGAGCAGTACTTC. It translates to CASTWDSSYEQYF.

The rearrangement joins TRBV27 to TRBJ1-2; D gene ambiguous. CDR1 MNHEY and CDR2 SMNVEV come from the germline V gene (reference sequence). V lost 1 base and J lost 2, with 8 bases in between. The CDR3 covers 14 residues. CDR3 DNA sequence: TGTGCCAGCAGTTTATTAGCGGGCAACTATGGCTACACCTTC. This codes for CASSLLAGNYGYTF.

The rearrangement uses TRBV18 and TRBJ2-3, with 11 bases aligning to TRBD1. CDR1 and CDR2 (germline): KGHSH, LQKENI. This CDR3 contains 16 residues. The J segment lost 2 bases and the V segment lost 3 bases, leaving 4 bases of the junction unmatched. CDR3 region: CASSPLGQGVTDTQYF. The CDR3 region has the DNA TGTGCCAGCTCACCGCTGGGACAGGGGGTCACAGATACGCAGTATTTT.

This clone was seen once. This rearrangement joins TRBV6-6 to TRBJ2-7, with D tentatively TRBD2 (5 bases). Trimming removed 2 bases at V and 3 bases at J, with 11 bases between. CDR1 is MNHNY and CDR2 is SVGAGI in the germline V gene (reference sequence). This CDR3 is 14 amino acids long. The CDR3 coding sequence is TGTGCCAGCAGTTACGGTGGGAGTGGCTACGAGCAGTACTTC. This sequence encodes CASSYGGSGYEQYF.

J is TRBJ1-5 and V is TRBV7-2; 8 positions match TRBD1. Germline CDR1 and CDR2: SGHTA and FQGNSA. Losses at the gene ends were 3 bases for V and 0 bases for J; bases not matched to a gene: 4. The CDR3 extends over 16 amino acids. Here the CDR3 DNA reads TGTGCCAGCAGCTTGTCAACAGGGGGTAGCAATCAGCCCCAGCATTTT. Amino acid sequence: CASSLSTGGSNQPQHF. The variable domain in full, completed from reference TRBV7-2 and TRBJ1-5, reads GAGVSQSPSNKVTEKGKDVELRCDPISGHTALYWYRQSLGQGLEFLIYFQGNSAPDKSGLPSDRFSAERTGGSVSTLTIQRTQQEDSAVYLCASSLSTGGSNQPQHFGDGTRLSIL.

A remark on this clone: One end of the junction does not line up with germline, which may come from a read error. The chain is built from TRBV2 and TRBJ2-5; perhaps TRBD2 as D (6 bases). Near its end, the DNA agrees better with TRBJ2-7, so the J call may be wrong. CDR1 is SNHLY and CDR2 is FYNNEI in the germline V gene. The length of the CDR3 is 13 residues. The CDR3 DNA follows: TGTGCCAGCAATGAAGGGACTTTGTACGAGCAGTACTTC. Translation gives CASNEGTLYEQYF.

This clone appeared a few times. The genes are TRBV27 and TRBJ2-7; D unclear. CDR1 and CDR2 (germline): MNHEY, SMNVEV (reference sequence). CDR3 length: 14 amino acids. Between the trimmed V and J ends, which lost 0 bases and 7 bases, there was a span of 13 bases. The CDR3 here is CASSLSARQLEQYF. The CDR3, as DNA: TGTGCCAGCAGTTTATCGGCCAGGCAGCTGGAGCAGTACTTC.

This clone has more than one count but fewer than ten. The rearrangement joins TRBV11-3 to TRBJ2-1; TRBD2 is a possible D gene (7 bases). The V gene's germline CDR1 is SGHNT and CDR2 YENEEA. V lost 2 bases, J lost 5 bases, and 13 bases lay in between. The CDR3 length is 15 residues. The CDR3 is CASSLQGRDDNEQFF. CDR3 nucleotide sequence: TGTGCCAGCAGCTTACAGGGGAGGGACGACAATGAGCAGTTCTTC.

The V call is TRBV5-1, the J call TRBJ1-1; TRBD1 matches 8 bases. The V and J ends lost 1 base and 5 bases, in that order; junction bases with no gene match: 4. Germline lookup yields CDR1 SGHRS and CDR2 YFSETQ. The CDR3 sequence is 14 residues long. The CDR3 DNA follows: TGCGCCAGCAGCTTGTCAGGGGGCGAGACTGAAGCTTTCTTT. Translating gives CASSLSGGETEAFF.

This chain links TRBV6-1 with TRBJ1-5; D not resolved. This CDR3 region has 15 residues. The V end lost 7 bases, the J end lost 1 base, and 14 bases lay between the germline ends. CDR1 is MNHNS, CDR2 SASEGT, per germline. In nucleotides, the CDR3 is TGTGCCAGCAAAGGTCTCCGGGGAAGCAATCAGCCCCAGCATTTT. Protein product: CASKGLRGSNQPQHF.

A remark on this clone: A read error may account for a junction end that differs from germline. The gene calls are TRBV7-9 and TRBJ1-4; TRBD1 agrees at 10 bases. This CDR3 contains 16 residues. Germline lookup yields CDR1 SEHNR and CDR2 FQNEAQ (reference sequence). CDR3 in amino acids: CSSSLWDRGANEKLFF. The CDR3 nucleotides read TGTTCCAGCAGCTTATGGGACAGGGGTGCTAATGAAAAACTGTTTTTT.

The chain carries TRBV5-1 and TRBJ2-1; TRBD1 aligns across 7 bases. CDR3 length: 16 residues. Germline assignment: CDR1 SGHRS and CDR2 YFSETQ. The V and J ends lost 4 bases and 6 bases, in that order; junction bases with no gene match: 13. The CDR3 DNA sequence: TGCGCCAGCAGCACTGACCCCGAGGGGGCGGGCAATGAGCAGTTCTTC. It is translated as CASSTDPEGAGNEQFF.

The CDR3 DNA follows: TGTGCCAGTAGTATAGGACTATGGAATGAGCAGTTCTTC. Translation gives CASSIGLWNEQFF. The rearrangement joins TRBV19 to TRBJ2-1; possible D gene TRBD2, 5 bases. The CDR3 runs to 13 residues. V was shortened by 1 base and J by 7 bases, with 8 bases between the two germline ends. From germline, CDR1 is LNHDA and CDR2 SQIVND (reference sequence). Drawing the rest from reference TRBV19 and TRBJ2-1, the complete variable domain is DGGITQSPKYLFRKEGQNVTLSCEQNLNHDAMYWYRQDPGQGLRLIYYSQIVNDFQKGDIAEGYSVSREKKESFPLTVTSAQKNPTAFYLCASSIGLWNEQFFGPGTRLTVL.

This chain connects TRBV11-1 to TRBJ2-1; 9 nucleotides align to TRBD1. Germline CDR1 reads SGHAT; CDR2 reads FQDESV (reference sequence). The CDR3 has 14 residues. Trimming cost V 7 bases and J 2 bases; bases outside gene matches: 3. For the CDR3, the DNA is TGTGCCAGCACCCGGGACAGGGCCTACAATGAGCAGTTCTTC. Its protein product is CASTRDRAYNEQFF.

CDR3: CASRLAGINEQYF. As DNA, the CDR3 is TGTGCCAGCAGACTAGCGGGAATCAACGAGCAGTACTTC. V and J are TRBV27 and TRBJ2-7; 10 bases agree with TRBD2. The CDR3 has 13 residues. Unmatched junction bases numbered 4, after V lost 6 bases and J lost 5 bases. Germline V gene data show CDR1 as MNHEY and CDR2 as SMNVEV (reference sequence).

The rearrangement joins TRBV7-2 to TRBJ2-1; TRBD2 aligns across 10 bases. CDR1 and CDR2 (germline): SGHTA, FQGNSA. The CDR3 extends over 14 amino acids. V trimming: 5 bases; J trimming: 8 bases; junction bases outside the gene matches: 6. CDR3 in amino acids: CASSPSGSIDEQFF. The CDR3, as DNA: TGTGCCAGCAGCCCTAGCGGGAGTATCGATGAGCAGTTCTTC. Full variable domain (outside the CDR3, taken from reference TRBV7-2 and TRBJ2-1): GAGVSQSPSNKVTEKGKDVELRCDPISGHTALYWYRQSLGQGLEFLIYFQGNSAPDKSGLPSDRFSAERTGGSVSTLTIQRTQQEDSAVYLCASSPSGSIDEQFFGPGTRLTVL.

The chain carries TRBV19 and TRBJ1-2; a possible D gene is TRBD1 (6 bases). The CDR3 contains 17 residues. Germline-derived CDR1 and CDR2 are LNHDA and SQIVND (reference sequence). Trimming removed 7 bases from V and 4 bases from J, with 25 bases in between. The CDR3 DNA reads TGTGCCAGTAACCCTAACCGCCCGGACAGACAAATCTATGGCTACACCTTC. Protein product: CASNPNRPDRQIYGYTF. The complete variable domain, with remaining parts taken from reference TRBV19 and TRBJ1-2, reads DGGITQSPKYLFRKEGQNVTLSCEQNLNHDAMYWYRQDPGQGLRLIYYSQIVNDFQKGDIAEGYSVSREKKESFPLTVTSAQKNPTAFYLCASNPNRPDRQIYGYTFGSGTRLTVV.

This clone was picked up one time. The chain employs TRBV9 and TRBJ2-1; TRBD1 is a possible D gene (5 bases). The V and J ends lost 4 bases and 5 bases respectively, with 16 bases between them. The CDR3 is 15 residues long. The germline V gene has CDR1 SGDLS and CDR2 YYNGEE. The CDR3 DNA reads TGTGCCAGCAGCTTACAGGTCTCAATTCACAATGAGCAGTTCTTC. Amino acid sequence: CASSLQVSIHNEQFF.

CDR3 in amino acids: CASSSLGDNEQFF. The CDR3 nucleotides read TGTGCCAGCAGCTCCCTCGGGGATAATGAGCAGTTCTTC. The genes are TRBV7-2 and TRBJ2-1, with D maybe TRBD2 (5 bases). The CDR3 has 13 residues. CDR1 and CDR2 (germline): SGHTA, FQGNSA. V dropped 4 bases and J dropped 7 bases, with 11 bases sitting between them. Looking up the rest from reference TRBV7-2 and TRBJ2-1 gives the full variable domain: GAGVSQSPSNKVTEKGKDVELRCDPISGHTALYWYRQSLGQGLEFLIYFQGNSAPDKSGLPSDRFSAERTGGSVSTLTIQRTQQEDSAVYLCASSSLGDNEQFFGPGTRLTVL.

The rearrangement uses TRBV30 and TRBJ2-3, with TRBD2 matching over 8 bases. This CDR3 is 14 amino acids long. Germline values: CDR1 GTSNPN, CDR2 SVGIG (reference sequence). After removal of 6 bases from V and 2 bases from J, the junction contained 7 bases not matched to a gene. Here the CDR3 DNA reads TGTGCCTGCCGGGCCGGGGGGGCCACAGATACGCAGTATTTT. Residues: CACRAGGATDTQYF.

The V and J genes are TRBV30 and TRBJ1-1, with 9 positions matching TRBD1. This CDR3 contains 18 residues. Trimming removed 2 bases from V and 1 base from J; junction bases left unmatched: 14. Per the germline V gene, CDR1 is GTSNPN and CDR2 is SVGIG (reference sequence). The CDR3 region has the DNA TGTGCCTGGAGTAACCCTCTCTGGGGACAGGGCAGGAACACTGAAGCTTTCTTT. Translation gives CAWSNPLWGQGRNTEAFF.

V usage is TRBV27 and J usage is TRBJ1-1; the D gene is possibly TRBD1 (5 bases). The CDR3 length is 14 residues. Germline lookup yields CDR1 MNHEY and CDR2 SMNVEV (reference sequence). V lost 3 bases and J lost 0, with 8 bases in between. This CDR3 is CASSFTGVNTEAFF. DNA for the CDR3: TGTGCCAGCAGTTTCACAGGAGTGAACACTGAAGCTTTCTTT.

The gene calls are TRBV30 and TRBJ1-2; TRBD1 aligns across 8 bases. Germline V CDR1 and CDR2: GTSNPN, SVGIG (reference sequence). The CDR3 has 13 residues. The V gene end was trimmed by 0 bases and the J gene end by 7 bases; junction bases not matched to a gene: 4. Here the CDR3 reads CAWSVQGARGYTF. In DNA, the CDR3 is TGTGCCTGGAGTGTGCAGGGGGCTCGTGGCTACACCTTC.

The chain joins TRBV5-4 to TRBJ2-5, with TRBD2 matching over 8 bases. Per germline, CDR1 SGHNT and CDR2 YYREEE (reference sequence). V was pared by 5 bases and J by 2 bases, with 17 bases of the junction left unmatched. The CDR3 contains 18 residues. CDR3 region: CASSQGTRVGVTQETQYF. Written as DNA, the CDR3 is TGTGCCAGCAGTCAGGGGACTAGAGTAGGGGTCACACAAGAGACCCAGTACTTC.

The CDR3 coding sequence is TGTGCCAGCAGCTTAGGGAGCGGACCTTCCTACGAGCAGTACTTC. This translates into CASSLGSGPSYEQYF. The chain carries TRBV7-9 and TRBJ2-7, with D perhaps TRBD2 (5 bases). The germline CDR1 and CDR2 sequences are SEHNR and FQNEAQ (reference sequence). Trimming stripped 1 base from V and 1 base from J, with 11 bases between. There are 15 residues in the CDR3. The variable domain in full, completed from reference TRBV7-9 and TRBJ2-7, reads DTGVSQNPRHKITKRGQNVTFRCDPISEHNRLYWYRQTLGQGPEFLTYFQNEAQLEKSRLLSDRFSAERPKGSFSTLEIQRTEQGDSAMYLCASSLGSGPSYEQYFGPGTRLTVT.